This T cell receptor beta chain stems from a study of blood T cell repertoires in COVID-19. Study details: Samples came from the United States, Italy and Spain, spanning acute and convalescent COVID-19. PBMCs, B-cell-depleted T cells, or T cells were the source of the cDNA or gDNA that made up the material.

Deletions cut 4 bases from V and 5 bases from J, with 14 bases between. This CDR3 has 14 residues. CDR1 is LNHDA, CDR2 SQIVND, per germline (reference sequence). Original handling: Nucleated cell counts were estimated from reference gene primer amplification. Assay: immunoSEQ multiplex PCR; the TCRdb copy retains only in-frame clones and omits some. Clone size and the V and J calls come from that table; the DNA yielded D and trimming. The sample lists about 230,000 clones; about 84% were seen once. The clonotype comes from a woman older than 75 with acute or convalescent COVID-19. The sequenced material came from peripheral blood. V is TRBV19 and J is TRBJ2-5; the D gene is possibly TRBD2 (5 bases). CDR3 DNA sequence: TGTGCCAGTAGTACGGACTGGGGTCGGGAGACCCAGTACTTC. Translated, it gives CASSTDWGRETQYF.